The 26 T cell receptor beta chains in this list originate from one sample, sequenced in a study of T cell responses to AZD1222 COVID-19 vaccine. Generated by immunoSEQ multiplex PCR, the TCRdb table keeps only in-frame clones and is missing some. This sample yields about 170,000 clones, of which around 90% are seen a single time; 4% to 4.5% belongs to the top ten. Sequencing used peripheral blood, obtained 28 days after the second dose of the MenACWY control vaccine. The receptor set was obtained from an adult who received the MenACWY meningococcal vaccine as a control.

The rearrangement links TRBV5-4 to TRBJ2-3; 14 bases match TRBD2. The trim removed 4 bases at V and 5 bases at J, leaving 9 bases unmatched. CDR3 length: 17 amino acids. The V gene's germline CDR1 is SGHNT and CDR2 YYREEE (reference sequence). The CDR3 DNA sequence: TGTGCCAGCAGCATTGACGGGACTAGCGGGAGAAGAGATACGCAGTATTTT. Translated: CASSIDGTSGRRDTQYF.

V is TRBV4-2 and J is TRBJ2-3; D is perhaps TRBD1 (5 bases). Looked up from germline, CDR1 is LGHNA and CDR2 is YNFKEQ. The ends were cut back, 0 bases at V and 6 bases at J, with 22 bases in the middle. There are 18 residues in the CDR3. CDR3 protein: CASSQEIGRNTPGDTQYF. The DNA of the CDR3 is TGTGCCAGCAGCCAAGAAATCGGGCGGAACACTCCAGGGGATACGCAGTATTTT.

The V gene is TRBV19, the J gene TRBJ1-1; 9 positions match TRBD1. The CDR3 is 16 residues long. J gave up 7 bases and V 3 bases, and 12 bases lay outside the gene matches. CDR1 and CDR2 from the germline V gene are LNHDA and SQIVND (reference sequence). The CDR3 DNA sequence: TGTGCCAGTAGTATTCGAGTCCGGGACAGGGCCCTTGAAGCTTTCTTT. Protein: CASSIRVRDRALEAFF.

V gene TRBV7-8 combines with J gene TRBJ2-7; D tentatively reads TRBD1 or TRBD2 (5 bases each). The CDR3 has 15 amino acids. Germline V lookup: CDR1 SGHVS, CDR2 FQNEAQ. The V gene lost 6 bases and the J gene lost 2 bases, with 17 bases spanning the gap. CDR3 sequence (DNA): TGTGCCAGCAGTCTAGAAGCGGACACTGCCTACGAGCAGTACTTC. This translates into CASSLEADTAYEQYF.

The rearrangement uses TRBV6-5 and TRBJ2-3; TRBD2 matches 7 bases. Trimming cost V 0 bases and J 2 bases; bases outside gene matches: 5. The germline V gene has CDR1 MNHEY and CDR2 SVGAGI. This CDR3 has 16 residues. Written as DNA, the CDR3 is TGTGCCAGCAGTTACTCGGCTAGCGGAAACACAGATACGCAGTATTTT. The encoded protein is CASSYSASGNTDTQYF.

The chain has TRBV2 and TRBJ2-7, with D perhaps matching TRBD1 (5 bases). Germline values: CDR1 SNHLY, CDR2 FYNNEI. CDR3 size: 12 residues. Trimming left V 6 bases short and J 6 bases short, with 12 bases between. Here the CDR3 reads CASRVRVAEQYF. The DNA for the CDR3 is TGTGCCAGCAGGGTCAGGGTGGCCGAGCAGTACTTC.

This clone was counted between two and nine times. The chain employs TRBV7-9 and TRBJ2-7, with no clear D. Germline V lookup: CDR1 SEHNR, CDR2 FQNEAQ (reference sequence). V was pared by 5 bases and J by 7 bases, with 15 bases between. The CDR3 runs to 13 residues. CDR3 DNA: TGTGCCAGCAGCGAGGAACCTCTGGAAGAGCAGTACTTC. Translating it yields CASSEEPLEEQYF.

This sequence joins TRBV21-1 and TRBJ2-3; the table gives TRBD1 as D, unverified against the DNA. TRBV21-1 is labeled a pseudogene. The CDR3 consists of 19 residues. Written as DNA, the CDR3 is TGTGCCAGCAGCAAAGTAGGGCGGAGACAGGGGGGGGGCACAGATACGCAGTATTTT. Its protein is CASSKVGRRQGGGTDTQYF.

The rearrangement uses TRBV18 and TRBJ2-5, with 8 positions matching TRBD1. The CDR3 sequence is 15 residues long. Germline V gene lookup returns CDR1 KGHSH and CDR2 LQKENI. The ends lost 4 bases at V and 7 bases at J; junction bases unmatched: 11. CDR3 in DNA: TGTGCCAGCTCACAAACCGAACAGGGGGTCGGGACCCAGTACTTC. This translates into CASSQTEQGVGTQYF.

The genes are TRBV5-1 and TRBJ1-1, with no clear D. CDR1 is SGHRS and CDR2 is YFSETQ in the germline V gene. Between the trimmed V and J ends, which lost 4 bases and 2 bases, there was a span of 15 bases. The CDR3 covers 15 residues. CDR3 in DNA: TGCGCCAGCAGCCCCAACGAGGGATACAACACTGAAGCTTTCTTT. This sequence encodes CASSPNEGYNTEAFF.

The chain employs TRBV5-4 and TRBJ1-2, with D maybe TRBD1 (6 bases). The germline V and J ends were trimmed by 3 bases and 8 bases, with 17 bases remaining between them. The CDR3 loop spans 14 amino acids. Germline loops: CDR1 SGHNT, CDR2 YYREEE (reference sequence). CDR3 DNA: TGTGCCAGCAGCTCAACCGCTTGGGGGGGCGGCTACACCTTC. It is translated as CASSSTAWGGGYTF.

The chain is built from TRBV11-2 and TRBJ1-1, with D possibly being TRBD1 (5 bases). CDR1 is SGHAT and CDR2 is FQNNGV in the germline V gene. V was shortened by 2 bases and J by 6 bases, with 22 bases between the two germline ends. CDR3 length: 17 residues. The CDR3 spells CASSLISFSGGAAEAFF. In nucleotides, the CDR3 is TGTGCCAGCAGCTTAATAAGTTTTTCCGGCGGGGCGGCTGAAGCTTTCTTT.

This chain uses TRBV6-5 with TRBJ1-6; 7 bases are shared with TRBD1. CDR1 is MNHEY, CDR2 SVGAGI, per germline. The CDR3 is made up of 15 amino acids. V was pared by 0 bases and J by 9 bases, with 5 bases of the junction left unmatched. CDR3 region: CASSYSTGRVSPLHF. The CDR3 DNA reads TGTGCCAGCAGTTACTCGACAGGGCGGGTTTCACCCCTCCACTTT.

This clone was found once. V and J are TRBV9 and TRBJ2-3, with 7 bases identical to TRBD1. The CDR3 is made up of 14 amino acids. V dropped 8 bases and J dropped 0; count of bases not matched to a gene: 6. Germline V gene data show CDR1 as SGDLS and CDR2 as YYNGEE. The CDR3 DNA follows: TGTGCCAGTACACCGGGACAGAGCACAGATACGCAGTATTTT. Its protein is CASTPGQSTDTQYF.

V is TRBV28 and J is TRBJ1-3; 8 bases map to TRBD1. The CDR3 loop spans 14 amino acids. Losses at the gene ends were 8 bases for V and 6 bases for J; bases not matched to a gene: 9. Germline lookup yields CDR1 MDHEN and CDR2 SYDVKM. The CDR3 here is CASGQGLTENTIYF. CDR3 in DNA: TGTGCCAGCGGACAGGGTTTAACTGAAAACACCATATATTTT.

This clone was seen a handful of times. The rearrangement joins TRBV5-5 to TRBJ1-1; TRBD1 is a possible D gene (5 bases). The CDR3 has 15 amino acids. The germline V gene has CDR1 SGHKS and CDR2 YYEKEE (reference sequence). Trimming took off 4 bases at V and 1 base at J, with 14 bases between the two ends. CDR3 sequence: CASSPDGGENTEAFF. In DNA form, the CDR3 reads TGTGCCAGCAGCCCCGATGGGGGGGAGAACACTGAAGCTTTCTTT.

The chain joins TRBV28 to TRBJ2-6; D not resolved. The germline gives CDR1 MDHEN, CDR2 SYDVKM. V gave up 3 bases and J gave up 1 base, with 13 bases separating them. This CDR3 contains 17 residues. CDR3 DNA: TGTGCCAGCAGTTTCGGCAGGAAGGGTTCTGGGGCCAACGTCCTGACTTTC. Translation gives CASSFGRKGSGANVLTF.

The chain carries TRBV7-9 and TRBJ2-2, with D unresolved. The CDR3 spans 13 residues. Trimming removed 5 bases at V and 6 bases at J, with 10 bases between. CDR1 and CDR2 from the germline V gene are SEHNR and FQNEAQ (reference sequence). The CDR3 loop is CASSPSVPGELFF. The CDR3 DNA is TGTGCCAGCAGCCCCTCAGTTCCCGGGGAGCTGTTTTTT.

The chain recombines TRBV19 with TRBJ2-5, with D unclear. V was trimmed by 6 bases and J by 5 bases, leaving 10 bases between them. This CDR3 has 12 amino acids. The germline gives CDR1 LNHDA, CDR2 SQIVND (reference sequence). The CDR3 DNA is TGTGCCAGTAGCCGGTTGGGGGAGACCCAGTACTTC. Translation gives CASSRLGETQYF.

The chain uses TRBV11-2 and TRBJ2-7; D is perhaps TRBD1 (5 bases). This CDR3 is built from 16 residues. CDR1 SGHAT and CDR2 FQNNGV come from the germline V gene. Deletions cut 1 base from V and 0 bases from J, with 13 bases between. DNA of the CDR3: TGTGCCAGCAGCTTAGTAGCAGGGCCCTCCTCCTACGAGCAGTACTTC. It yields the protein CASSLVAGPSSYEQYF.

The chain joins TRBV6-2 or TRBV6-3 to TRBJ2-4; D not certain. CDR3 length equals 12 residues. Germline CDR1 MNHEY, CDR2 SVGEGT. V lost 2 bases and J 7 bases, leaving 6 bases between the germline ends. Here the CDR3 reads CASSYERNIQYF. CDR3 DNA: TGTGCCAGCAGTTACGAACGGAACATTCAGTACTTC.

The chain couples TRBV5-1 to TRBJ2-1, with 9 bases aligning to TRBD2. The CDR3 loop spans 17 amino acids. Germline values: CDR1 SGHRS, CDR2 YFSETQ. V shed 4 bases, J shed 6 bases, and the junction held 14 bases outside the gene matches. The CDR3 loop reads CASSLGPGASGTNEQFF. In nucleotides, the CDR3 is TGCGCCAGCAGCCTAGGCCCTGGGGCTAGCGGGACCAATGAGCAGTTCTTC.

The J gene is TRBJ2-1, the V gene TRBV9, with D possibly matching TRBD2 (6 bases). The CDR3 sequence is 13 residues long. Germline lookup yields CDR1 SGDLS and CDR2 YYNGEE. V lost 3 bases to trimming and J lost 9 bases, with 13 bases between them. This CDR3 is CASSAGTWGEQFF. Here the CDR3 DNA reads TGTGCCAGCAGCGCCGGGACTTGGGGTGAGCAGTTCTTC. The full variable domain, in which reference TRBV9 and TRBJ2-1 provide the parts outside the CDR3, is DSGVTQTPKHLITATGQRVTLRCSPRSGDLSVYWYQQSLDQGLQFLIQYYNGEERAKGNILERFSAQQFPDLHSELNLSSLELGDSALYFCASSAGTWGEQFFGPGTRLTVL.

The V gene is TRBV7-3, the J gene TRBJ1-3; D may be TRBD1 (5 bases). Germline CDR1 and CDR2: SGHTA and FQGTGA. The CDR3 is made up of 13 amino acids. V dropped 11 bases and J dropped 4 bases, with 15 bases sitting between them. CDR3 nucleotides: TGTGCCCCAGGGCGCAGGACCGGAAACACCATATATTTT. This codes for CAPGRRTGNTIYF.

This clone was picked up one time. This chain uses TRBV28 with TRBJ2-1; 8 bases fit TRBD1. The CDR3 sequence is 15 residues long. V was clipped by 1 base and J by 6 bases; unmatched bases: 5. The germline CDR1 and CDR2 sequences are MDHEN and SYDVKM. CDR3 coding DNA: TGTGCCAGCAGTTTATATGGACAGGGTATCAATGAGCAGTTCTTC. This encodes CASSLYGQGINEQFF. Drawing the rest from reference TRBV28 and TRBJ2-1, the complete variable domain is DVKVTQSSRYLVKRTGEKVFLECVQDMDHENMFWYRQDPGLGLRLIYFSYDVKMKEKGDIPEGYSVSREKKERFSLILESASTNQTSMYLCASSLYGQGINEQFFGPGTRLTVL.

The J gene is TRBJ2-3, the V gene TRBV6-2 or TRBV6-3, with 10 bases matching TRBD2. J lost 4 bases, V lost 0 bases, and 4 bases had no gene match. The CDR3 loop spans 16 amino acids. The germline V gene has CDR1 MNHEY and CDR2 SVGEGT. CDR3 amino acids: CASSYSPSGSPDTQYF. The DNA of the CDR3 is TGTGCCAGCAGTTACTCTCCTAGCGGGAGCCCAGATACGCAGTATTTT.